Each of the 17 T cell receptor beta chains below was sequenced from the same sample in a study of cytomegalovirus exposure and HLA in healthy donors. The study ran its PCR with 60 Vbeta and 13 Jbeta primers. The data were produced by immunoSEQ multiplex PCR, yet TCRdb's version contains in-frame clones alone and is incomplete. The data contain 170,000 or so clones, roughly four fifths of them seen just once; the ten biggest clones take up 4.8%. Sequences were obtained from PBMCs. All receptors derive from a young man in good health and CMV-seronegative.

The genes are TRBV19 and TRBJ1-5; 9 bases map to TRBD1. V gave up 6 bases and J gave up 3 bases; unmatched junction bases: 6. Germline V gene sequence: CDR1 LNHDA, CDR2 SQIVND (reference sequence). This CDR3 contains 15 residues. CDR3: CASRYHRGPNQPQHF. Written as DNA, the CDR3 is TGTGCCAGTAGGTATCACAGGGGGCCCAATCAGCCCCAGCATTTT.

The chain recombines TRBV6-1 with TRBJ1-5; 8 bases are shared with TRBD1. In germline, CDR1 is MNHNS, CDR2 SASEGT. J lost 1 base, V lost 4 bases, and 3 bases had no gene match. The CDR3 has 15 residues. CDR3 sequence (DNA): TGTGCCAGCAGTGCCGACAGGGGAAGCAATCAGCCCCAGCATTTT. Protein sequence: CASSADRGSNQPQHF.

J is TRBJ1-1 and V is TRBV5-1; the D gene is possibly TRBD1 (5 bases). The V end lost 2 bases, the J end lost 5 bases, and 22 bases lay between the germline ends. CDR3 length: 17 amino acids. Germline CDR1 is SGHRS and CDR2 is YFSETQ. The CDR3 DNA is TGCGCCAGCAGCTTCAACTCCCGGACACTATCGTTTACTGAAGCTTTCTTT. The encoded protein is CASSFNSRTLSFTEAFF.

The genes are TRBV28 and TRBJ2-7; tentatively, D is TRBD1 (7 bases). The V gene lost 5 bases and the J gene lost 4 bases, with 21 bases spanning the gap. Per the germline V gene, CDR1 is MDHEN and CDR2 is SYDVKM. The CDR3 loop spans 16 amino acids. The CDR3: CASSEDREETIYEQYF. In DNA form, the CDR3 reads TGTGCCAGCAGTGAAGACAGGGAGGAAACCATATACGAGCAGTACTTC.

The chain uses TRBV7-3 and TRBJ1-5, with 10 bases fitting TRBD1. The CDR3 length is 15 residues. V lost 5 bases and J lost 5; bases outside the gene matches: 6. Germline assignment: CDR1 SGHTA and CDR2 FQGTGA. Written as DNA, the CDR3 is TGTGCCAGCAGCCTCAGGACAGGGGGGCATCAGCCCCAGCATTTT. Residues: CASSLRTGGHQPQHF.

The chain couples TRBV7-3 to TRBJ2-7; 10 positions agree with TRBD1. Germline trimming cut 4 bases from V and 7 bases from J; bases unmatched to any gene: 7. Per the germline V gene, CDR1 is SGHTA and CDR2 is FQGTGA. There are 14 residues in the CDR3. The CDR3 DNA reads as TGTGCCAGCAGCTCCGACAGGGGGCAAGGAGAGCAGTACTTC. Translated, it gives CASSSDRGQGEQYF.

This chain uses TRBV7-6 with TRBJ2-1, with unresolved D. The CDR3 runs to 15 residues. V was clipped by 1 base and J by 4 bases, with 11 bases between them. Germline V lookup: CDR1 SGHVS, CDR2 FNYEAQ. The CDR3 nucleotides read TGTGCCAGCAGCTTAGGTATAGAGAATTACAATGAGCAGTTCTTC. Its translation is CASSLGIENYNEQFF. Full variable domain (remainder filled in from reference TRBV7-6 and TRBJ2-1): GAGVSQSPRYKVTKRGQDVALRCDPISGHVSLYWYRQALGQGPEFLTYFNYEAQQDKSGLPNDRFSAERPEGSISTLTIQRTEQRDSAMYRCASSLGIENYNEQFFGPGTRLTVL.

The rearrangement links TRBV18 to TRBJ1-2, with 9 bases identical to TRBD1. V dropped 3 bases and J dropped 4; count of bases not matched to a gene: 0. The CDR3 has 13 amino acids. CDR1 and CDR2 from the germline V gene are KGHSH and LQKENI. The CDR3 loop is CASSPGQGYGYTF. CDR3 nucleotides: TGTGCCAGCTCACCGGGACAGGGCTATGGCTACACCTTC.

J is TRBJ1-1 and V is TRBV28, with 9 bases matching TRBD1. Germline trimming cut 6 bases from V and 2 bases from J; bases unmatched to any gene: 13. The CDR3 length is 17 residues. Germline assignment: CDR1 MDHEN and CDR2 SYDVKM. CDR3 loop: CASRATGGVDLNTEAFF. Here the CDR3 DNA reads TGTGCCAGCAGGGCAACAGGGGGCGTAGATCTTAACACTGAAGCTTTCTTT. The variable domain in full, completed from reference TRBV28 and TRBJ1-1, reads DVKVTQSSRYLVKRTGEKVFLECVQDMDHENMFWYRQDPGLGLRLIYFSYDVKMKEKGDIPEGYSVSREKKERFSLILESASTNQTSMYLCASRATGGVDLNTEAFFGQGTRLTVV.

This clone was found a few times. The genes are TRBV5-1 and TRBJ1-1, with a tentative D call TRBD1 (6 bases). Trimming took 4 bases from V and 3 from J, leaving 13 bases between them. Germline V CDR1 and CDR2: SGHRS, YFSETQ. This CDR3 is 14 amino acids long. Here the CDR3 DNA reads TGCGCCAGCAGCCAGGGGAAGAAGGACACTGAAGCTTTCTTT. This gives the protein CASSQGKKDTEAFF.

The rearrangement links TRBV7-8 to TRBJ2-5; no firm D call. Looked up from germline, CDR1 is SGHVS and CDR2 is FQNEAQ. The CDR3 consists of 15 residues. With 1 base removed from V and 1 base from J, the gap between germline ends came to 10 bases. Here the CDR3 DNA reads TGTGCCAGCAGCTTAGTTCCCAGGTCCCAAGAGACCCAGTACTTC. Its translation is CASSLVPRSQETQYF.

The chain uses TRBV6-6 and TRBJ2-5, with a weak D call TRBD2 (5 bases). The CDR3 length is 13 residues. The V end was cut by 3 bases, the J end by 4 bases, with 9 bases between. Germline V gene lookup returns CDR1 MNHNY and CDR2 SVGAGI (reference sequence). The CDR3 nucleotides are TGTGCCAGCAGTTATTACCGGGGAGAGACCCAGTACTTC. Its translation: CASSYYRGETQYF.

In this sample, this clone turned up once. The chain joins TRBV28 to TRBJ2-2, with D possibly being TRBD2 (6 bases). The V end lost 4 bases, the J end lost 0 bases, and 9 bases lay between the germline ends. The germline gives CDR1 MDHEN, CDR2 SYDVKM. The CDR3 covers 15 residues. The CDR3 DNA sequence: TGTGCCAGCAGTTCTGCGGGGTCGAACACCGGGGAGCTGTTTTTT. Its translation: CASSSAGSNTGELFF.

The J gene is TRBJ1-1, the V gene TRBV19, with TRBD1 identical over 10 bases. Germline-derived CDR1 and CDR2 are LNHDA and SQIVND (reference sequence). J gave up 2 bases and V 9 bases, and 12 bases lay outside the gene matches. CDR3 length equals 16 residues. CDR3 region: CASMTGGLVLNTEAFF. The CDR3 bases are TGTGCCAGCATGACAGGGGGCTTAGTATTAAACACTGAAGCTTTCTTT.

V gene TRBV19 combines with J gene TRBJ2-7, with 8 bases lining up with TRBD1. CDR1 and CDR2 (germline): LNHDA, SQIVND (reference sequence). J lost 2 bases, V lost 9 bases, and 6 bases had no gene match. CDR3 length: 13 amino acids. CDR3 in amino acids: CASRDRLTYEQYF. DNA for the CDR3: TGTGCCAGCCGGGACAGGTTGACCTACGAGCAGTACTTC.

The CDR3 DNA sequence: TGTGCCAGCAGCCCCACTAGCGGGGGAATAGATACGCAGTATTTT. This gives the protein CASSPTSGGIDTQYF. The chain recombines TRBV7-9 with TRBJ2-3; 11 nucleotides line up with TRBD2. V lost 5 bases, J lost 5 bases, and 6 bases stayed unmatched. The CDR3 loop spans 15 amino acids. Germline V lookup: CDR1 SEHNR, CDR2 FQNEAQ (reference sequence).

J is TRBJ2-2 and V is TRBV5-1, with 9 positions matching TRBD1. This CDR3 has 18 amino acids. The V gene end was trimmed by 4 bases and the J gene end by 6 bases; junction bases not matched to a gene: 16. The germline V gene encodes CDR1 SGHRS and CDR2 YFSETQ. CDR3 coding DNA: TGCGCCAGCAGCAAAGTTCACCGGGACAGGGTAGTACCCGGGGAGCTGTTTTTT. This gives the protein CASSKVHRDRVVPGELFF.